One T cell receptor (beta chain) is described in this entry. The target antigen is unknown. TCRdb analysed the PCR reads with MiXCR anew, one entry per CDR3 protein. This table holds about 630,000 distinct CDR3 sequences, less than 30% found once. The source of the sample is a study of molecular identifiers for immune sequencing clone quantification. Overall study findings and caveats: Highly expanded clone sizes could be underestimated through barcode sharing by identical TCR molecules. More than 98% of effector molecules, versus under 1% of naive-cell molecules, belonged to clones above 20 RNA copies.

A CD8+CD4-CCR7+CD45RA+ phenotype served as the sorting definition for naive CD8 T cells. The V end lost 5 bases, the J end lost 4 bases, and 14 bases lay between the germline ends. The CDR3 contains 14 residues. Input material: naive CD8+ T cells from blood, with Jurkat cell RNA spiked in. As to subset: FACS-sorted CD8+CD4-CCR7+CD45RA+ naive T cells. This chain uses TRBV12-3 or TRBV12-4 with TRBJ1-2; a possible D gene is TRBD1 (6 bases). This TCR came from a human donor in good health. Some libraries in this study had Jurkat cell RNA spiked in. The CDR3 DNA reads as TGTGCCAGCAGTACACAGGGAATTGTCTATGGCTACACCTTC. It codes for CASSTQGIVYGYTF.